A selection of T cell receptor beta chains follows, all from one sample in a study of blood T cell repertoires in COVID-19. Sequenced by immunoSEQ multiplex PCR; TCRdb stores in-frame clones only, minus some. The data hold roughly 300,000 clones, with 65% to 85% observed a single time. Sequenced: peripheral blood. The receptors stem from a woman aged 45-59 years with acute or convalescent COVID-19. Both conserved end residues are part of each CDR3. A D gene is named only where the DNA matches it firmly.

d_gene: .; v_gene: TRBV11-2; CDR3aa: CASSLVITTEAFF
d_gene: .; v_gene: TRBV3-1/TRBV3-2; CDR3aa: CASSRGRTAGELFF
d_gene: TRBD1; v_gene: TRBV7-2; CDR3aa: CASSLRTGGNYGYTF
d_gene: .; v_gene: TRBV7-9; CDR3aa: CASSPGQGEYGYTF
d_gene: TRBD1; v_gene: TRBV29-1; CDR3aa: CSVAQGRYGYTF
d_gene: TRBD2; v_gene: TRBV10-1; CDR3aa: CASSEALAGGTDTQYF
d_gene: TRBD2; v_gene: TRBV11-2; CDR3aa: CASSLGGQAGTGELFF
d_gene: TRBD1; v_gene: TRBV7-2; CDR3aa: CASSFTGVGTEAFF
d_gene: .; v_gene: TRBV13; CDR3aa: CASSPRELAEAFF
d_gene: .; v_gene: TRBV12-5; CDR3aa: CASGPGTTSSGNTIYF
d_gene: .; v_gene: TRBV7-2; CDR3aa: CASSATGISGNTIYF
d_gene: TRBD2; v_gene: TRBV3-1/TRBV3-2; CDR3aa: CASSQGRGTGGAQYF
d_gene: TRBD2; v_gene: TRBV30; CDR3aa: CAWRLSGTNTGELFF
d_gene: .; v_gene: TRBV5-4; CDR3aa: CAYATAGANVLTF
d_gene: .; v_gene: TRBV20-1; CDR3aa: CSADGHEAFF
d_gene: .; v_gene: TRBV29-1; CDR3aa: CSVGFKKAFF
d_gene: .; v_gene: TRBV24-1; CDR3aa: CATAFSGKETQYF
d_gene: .; v_gene: TRBV2; CDR3aa: CASSRATINTGELFF
d_gene: .; v_gene: TRBV5-4; CDR3aa: CASSLGAPNTGELFF
d_gene: .; v_gene: TRBV5-1; CDR3aa: CASSLDGGTIQETQYF
d_gene: .; v_gene: TRBV30; CDR3aa: CAWRKQGFNYGYTF
d_gene: .; v_gene: TRBV13; CDR3aa: CASSSTMNEQFF
d_gene: .; v_gene: TRBV19; CDR3aa: CASSKQGRETQYF
d_gene: .; v_gene: TRBV2; CDR3aa: CASTLFQNNEQFF
d_gene: TRBD2; v_gene: TRBV4-2; CDR3aa: CASSQDRGLATDTQYF
d_gene: .; v_gene: TRBV27; CDR3aa: CASSLVRGNTEAFF
d_gene: TRBD1; v_gene: TRBV4-1; CDR3aa: CASSPGGGTGEQYF
d_gene: TRBD1; v_gene: TRBV6-5; CDR3aa: CASSTDKGAAGYTF
d_gene: TRBD2; v_gene: TRBV19; CDR3aa: CASSIDYASGGWTDTQYF
d_gene: .; v_gene: TRBV28; CDR3aa: CASNQENTEAFF
d_gene: .; v_gene: TRBV5-1; CDR3aa: CASSLGDRDYEQYF
d_gene: .; v_gene: TRBV5-5; CDR3aa: CASSPDVSYGYTF
d_gene: .; v_gene: TRBV28; CDR3aa: CASSPRQTADYGYTF
d_gene: .; v_gene: TRBV6-5; CDR3aa: CASSPGVANEKLFF
d_gene: TRBD1; v_gene: TRBV24-1; CDR3aa: CATSDPGGATGNTIYF
d_gene: TRBD2; v_gene: TRBV4-2; CDR3aa: CASSQEGLAANTGELFF
d_gene: TRBD2; v_gene: TRBV5-4; CDR3aa: CASSLAGLADTGELFF
d_gene: .; v_gene: TRBV12-3/TRBV12-4; CDR3aa: CASSFRGGYTF
d_gene: .; v_gene: TRBV10-1; CDR3aa: CASLQGGTYYGYTF
d_gene: TRBD2; v_gene: TRBV5-4; CDR3aa: CASSPQRGSDTQYF